The text below deals with one TCR beta chain. Antigen specificity is unknown. The sample is drawn from a study of shared clonotypes between healthy human individuals. Each PCR replicate from the sorted subsets contained about 200 ng DNA, which is tens of thousands of T cell genomes. Authors' processing steps: For the immunoSEQ data, sequences were junction-only without quality scores, so filtering differed. TCRdb's copy holds only in-frame clones and misses some; the assay was immunoSEQ multiplex PCR. Clone size and the V and J calls come from that table; the DNA yielded D and trimming. The table shows about 1.1 million clones, with 75% to 80% occurring only once. General study results and limits: Clonotypes that were shared across several donors made up about 4.5% of naive CD4 clonotypes.

Germline-derived CDR1 and CDR2 are SGHRS and YFSETQ. The CDR3 is 13 amino acids. Trimming shortened V by 0 bases and J by 10 bases, and 11 bases separated the two germline ends. The sample consisted of memory CD4+ T cells from PBMCs. As for subset: CD45RA-negative fraction. The rearrangement uses TRBV5-1 and TRBJ2-4, with D perhaps TRBD1 (5 bases). The receptor comes from a man aged 18 to 30 in good health. Some clones in this sample may be carry-over from other donors' samples. DNA for the CDR3: TGCGCCAGCAGCTTGGAAGGGGATGGGATTCAGTACTTC. Its translation is CASSLEGDGIQYF.